The T cell receptor beta chain under discussion was sequenced for a study of blood T cell repertoires in COVID-19. Study summary: Researchers got acute and convalescent COVID-19 samples from the United States, Italy and Spain. From T cells, B-cell-depleted T cells, or PBMCs came the material, which was cDNA or gDNA.

Authors' methods: Amplification of reference gene primers was used by the study to estimate nucleated cell counts. Sequenced by immunoSEQ multiplex PCR; TCRdb stores in-frame clones only, minus some. V and J calls and clone size come straight from that table; D and trimming were deduced from the DNA. The sample has 150,000 to 200,000 clones, 90% seen once. CDR3 length: 13 amino acids. Trimming cost V 3 bases and J 6 bases, with 11 bases left between them. This receptor was identified in a man aged 50 to 59 with acute or convalescent COVID-19. This sequence joins TRBV12-3 or TRBV12-4 and TRBJ1-2; possibly TRBD1 for D (5 bases). The specimen was peripheral blood. CDR3 region: CASSFRDRNGYTF. CDR3 nucleotides: TGTGCCAGCAGTTTTCGAGACAGAAATGGCTACACCTTC.